This entry lists 26 T cell receptor beta chains sequenced from one sample in a study of blood T cell repertoires in COVID-19. Clones were sequenced by immunoSEQ multiplex PCR, and TCRdb holds only the in-frame ones, with some missing. This repertoire shows over 90,000 clones, 81% found once; its top ten account for approximately 25%. Sequencing was carried out using peripheral blood. The source of these receptors is a man of 80 years or more with active or convalescent COVID-19.

This chain connects TRBV5-8 to TRBJ1-4; tentatively, D is TRBD1 (6 bases). Per the germline V gene, CDR1 is SGHTS and CDR2 is YDEGEE. The CDR3 extends over 13 amino acids. With 7 bases removed from V and 8 bases from J, the gap between germline ends came to 15 bases. In DNA, the CDR3 is TGTGCCAGCCACGGCATAAGGGGGGAAAAACTGTTTTTT. It is translated as CASHGIRGEKLFF.

The rearrangement joins TRBV9 to TRBJ1-4, with D possibly matching TRBD1 (6 bases). Per germline, CDR1 SGDLS and CDR2 YYNGEE. The V gene lost 2 bases and the J gene lost 0 bases, with 8 bases spanning the gap. CDR3 length: 15 residues. The DNA of the CDR3 is TGTGCCAGCAGCGTCAGGGGCGCAACTAATGAAAAACTGTTTTTT. Its protein is CASSVRGATNEKLFF.

V gene TRBV12-3 or TRBV12-4 combines with J gene TRBJ1-1; D is unresolved. CDR3 size: 13 residues. Between the trimmed V and J ends, which lost 6 bases and 2 bases, there was a span of 10 bases. The CDR3 loop is CASSRYVNTEAFF. In nucleotides, the CDR3 is TGTGCCAGCAGCCGGTACGTTAACACTGAAGCTTTCTTT.

This clone was observed once. CDR3 loop: CASSLRDREAYEQYF. The CDR3 DNA reads TGTGCCAGCTCGCTCCGGGACAGGGAAGCCTACGAGCAGTACTTC. The J gene is TRBJ2-7, the V gene TRBV18; 9 bases line up with TRBD1. Germline V gene lookup returns CDR1 KGHSH and CDR2 LQKENI. V lost 6 bases to trimming and J lost 2 bases; unmatched junction nucleotides: 8. The CDR3 totals 15 residues.

J is TRBJ1-2 and V is TRBV6-4, with 7 bases that match TRBD1. Trimming took 6 bases from V and 0 from J; bases not matched to a gene: 16. The CDR3 is made up of 18 amino acids. Germline V gene lookup returns CDR1 MRHNA and CDR2 SNTAGT. In nucleotides, the CDR3 is TGTGCCAGCAGCCCCCGACCGGGACAGCAATACACTAACTATGGCTACACCTTC. Translating gives CASSPRPGQQYTNYGYTF.

This clone was detected only once. This rearrangement joins TRBV19 to TRBJ1-3; D might be TRBD1 (5 bases). The CDR3 has 14 residues. Trimming cost V 5 bases and J 1 base, with 9 bases left between them. CDR1 is LNHDA and CDR2 is SQIVND in the germline V gene (reference sequence). Here the CDR3 reads CASSPTGSGNTIYF. CDR3 in DNA: TGTGCCAGTAGTCCAACAGGATCTGGAAACACCATATATTTT.

This chain connects TRBV27 to TRBJ2-2; a possible D gene is TRBD2 (5 bases). V lost 0 bases to trimming and J lost 4 bases, with 12 bases between them. Germline V gene sequence: CDR1 MNHEY, CDR2 SMNVEV (reference sequence). The CDR3 spans 16 residues. The CDR3 bases are TGTGCCAGCAGTTTATCGACGGGGTGGGGCACCGGGGAGCTGTTTTTT. It encodes CASSLSTGWGTGELFF.

The gene calls are TRBV2 and TRBJ2-5; 9 nucleotides align to TRBD2. V lost 7 bases to trimming and J lost 3 bases; unmatched junction nucleotides: 6. Germline lookup yields CDR1 SNHLY and CDR2 FYNNEI. The CDR3 loop spans 14 amino acids. The CDR3 DNA sequence: TGTGCCAGCAAGGCGGCTAGCGGGGAAGAGACCCAGTACTTC. It codes for CASKAASGEETQYF.

The chain is built from TRBV6-1 and TRBJ1-2, with 7 positions matching TRBD1. CDR1 is MNHNS and CDR2 is SASEGT in the germline V gene. This CDR3 contains 14 residues. After removal of 0 bases from V and 5 bases from J, the junction contained 3 bases not matched to a gene. CDR3 bases: TGTGCCAGCAGTGAAGCGGGGACAGTTTATGGCTACACCTTC. Encoded protein: CASSEAGTVYGYTF.

The chain is built from TRBV6-5 and TRBJ1-1; D may be TRBD1 (6 bases). V lost 8 bases and J 6 bases, leaving 13 bases between the germline ends. The CDR3 loop spans 12 amino acids. The germline CDR1 and CDR2 sequences are MNHEY and SVGAGI. DNA for the CDR3: TGTGCCAGCGGTTTACAGGGCGCTGAAGCTTTCTTT. It is translated as CASGLQGAEAFF.

The J gene is TRBJ2-3, the V gene TRBV19; 8 bases are a match to TRBD1. Unmatched junction bases numbered 10, after V lost 5 bases and J lost 0 bases. The CDR3 runs to 17 residues. The germline gives CDR1 LNHDA, CDR2 SQIVND (reference sequence). This chain's CDR3 is CASSFSMDRVSTDTQYF. The CDR3 nucleotides read TGTGCCAGTAGTTTCTCCATGGACAGGGTGAGCACAGATACGCAGTATTTT.

V gene TRBV2 combines with J gene TRBJ1-5; TRBD1 matches at 8 bases. J gave up 5 bases and V 5 bases, and 5 bases lay outside the gene matches. Germline loops: CDR1 SNHLY, CDR2 FYNNEI. The CDR3 is 14 residues long. The CDR3 loop reads CASSRTGRDQPQHF. In DNA, the CDR3 is TGTGCCAGCAGTCGGACAGGGAGGGATCAGCCCCAGCATTTT.

The chain couples TRBV6-2 or TRBV6-3 to TRBJ2-1, with D possibly being TRBD1 (6 bases). Trimming removed 1 base at V and 8 bases at J, with 12 bases between. The length of the CDR3 is 14 residues. From germline, CDR1 is MNHEY and CDR2 SVGEGT. In DNA form, the CDR3 reads TGTGCCAGCAGTTACTTAGGCAGGGGCCATGAGCAGTTCTTC. Residues: CASSYLGRGHEQFF.

Here the CDR3 DNA reads TGTGCCAGCAGCGTAGTTATCAGTTCCGATACGCAGTATTTT. This gives the protein CASSVVISSDTQYF. The V call is TRBV9, the J call TRBJ2-3; D is unclear. This CDR3 is 14 amino acids long. V lost 0 bases and J lost 6, with 11 bases in between. From germline, CDR1 is SGDLS and CDR2 YYNGEE.

The chain uses TRBV28 and TRBJ1-1; tentatively, D is TRBD1 (5 bases). In germline, CDR1 is MDHEN, CDR2 SYDVKM. The CDR3 has 11 residues. Trimming took 10 bases from V and 5 from J, leaving 11 bases between them. CDR3 in amino acids: CAIFTGTEAFF. DNA of the CDR3: TGTGCCATCTTCACAGGTACTGAAGCTTTCTTT.

The chain has TRBV2 and TRBJ1-5, with D unresolved. This CDR3 is 16 amino acids long. Trimming left V 2 bases short and J 1 base short, with 12 bases between. Looked up from germline, CDR1 is SNHLY and CDR2 is FYNNEI. CDR3 protein: CASSETASGSNQPQHF. The CDR3 bases are TGTGCCAGCAGTGAAACGGCTAGTGGGAGCAATCAGCCCCAGCATTTT.

The chain carries TRBV19 and TRBJ2-3, with D possibly TRBD1 on 6 matching bases. This CDR3 is 13 amino acids long. Trimming cost V 3 bases and J 3 bases, with 7 bases left between them. Germline V gene lookup returns CDR1 LNHDA and CDR2 SQIVND (reference sequence). In nucleotides, the CDR3 is TGTGCCAGTAGTATGGGGACAACAGATACGCAGTATTTT. Its protein is CASSMGTTDTQYF. Based on the CDR3 plus reference TRBV19 and TRBJ2-3, the full variable domain is DGGITQSPKYLFRKEGQNVTLSCEQNLNHDAMYWYRQDPGQGLRLIYYSQIVNDFQKGDIAEGYSVSREKKESFPLTVTSAQKNPTAFYLCASSMGTTDTQYFGPGTRLTVL.

The chain links TRBV5-1 to TRBJ2-7; 8 positions match TRBD1. The CDR3 runs 15 residues. The germline gives CDR1 SGHRS, CDR2 YFSETQ. The V segment lost 4 bases and the J segment 1 base; nucleotides outside the gene matches: 7. The CDR3 is CASSLGQGLSYEQYF. The CDR3 region has the DNA TGCGCCAGCAGCCTTGGACAGGGCCTATCCTACGAGCAGTACTTC. Full variable domain (rest looked up from reference TRBV5-1 and TRBJ2-7): KAGVTQTPRYLIKTRGQQVTLSCSPISGHRSVSWYQQTPGQGLQFLFEYFSETQRNKGNFPGRFSGRQFSNSRSEMNVSTLELGDSALYLCASSLGQGLSYEQYFGPGTRLTVT.

The V and J genes are TRBV3-1 (or the pseudogene TRBV3-2) and TRBJ1-5; D may be TRBD1 (6 bases). CDR1 and CDR2 from the germline V gene are LGHDT and YNNKEL (reference sequence). This CDR3 region has 13 residues. Trimming stripped 3 bases from V and 4 bases from J, with 7 bases between. The CDR3 sequence: CASSQGANQPQHF. The CDR3 bases are TGTGCCAGCAGCCAGGGGGCAAATCAGCCCCAGCATTTT.

The chain links TRBV28 to TRBJ1-1; unclear D gene. Germline V gene lookup returns CDR1 MDHEN and CDR2 SYDVKM. The CDR3 extends over 15 amino acids. The V gene lost 5 bases and the J gene lost 1 base, with 14 bases spanning the gap. DNA for the CDR3: TGTGCCAGCAGTCCCACGACCCTAGGGAACACTGAAGCTTTCTTT. Encoded protein: CASSPTTLGNTEAFF.

V gene TRBV27 combines with J gene TRBJ1-2; 8 positions agree with TRBD1. The junction had 5 bases not matched to a gene; V was cut back by 6 bases and J by 5 bases. Germline CDR1 reads MNHEY; CDR2 reads SMNVEV (reference sequence). The CDR3 has 13 amino acids. The CDR3 loop is CASSTGTGYGYTF. The CDR3 DNA sequence: TGTGCCAGCAGCACCGGGACAGGTTATGGCTACACCTTC.

The chain couples TRBV6-6 to TRBJ2-3; possibly TRBD1 for D (6 bases). Between the trimmed V and J ends, which lost 7 bases and 3 bases, there was a span of 14 bases. This CDR3 comprises 14 residues. Germline-derived CDR1 and CDR2 are MNHNY and SVGAGI (reference sequence). The CDR3 sequence is CASTMGARTDTQYF. In nucleotides, the CDR3 is TGTGCCAGCACGATGGGGGCGCGGACAGATACGCAGTATTTT.

V and J are TRBV28 and TRBJ2-7; no definite D call. Trimming removed 4 bases from V and 0 bases from J, with 10 bases in between. Germline V gives CDR1 MDHEN, CDR2 SYDVKM. The CDR3 covers 14 residues. For the CDR3, the DNA is TGTGCCAGCAGTTCACAGATTTCCTCCTACGAGCAGTACTTC. It translates to CASSSQISSYEQYF.

This chain connects TRBV2 to TRBJ2-2; TRBD2 is a possible D gene (5 bases). CDR1 and CDR2 from the germline V gene are SNHLY and FYNNEI. Deletions cut 6 bases from V and 6 bases from J, with 17 bases between. The CDR3 is 15 amino acids. Written as DNA, the CDR3 is TGTGCCAGCAGCCTAGTGGAGGCGCAGGCCGGGGAGCTGTTTTTT. Residues: CASSLVEAQAGELFF.

This clone was detected a few times. V is TRBV27 and J is TRBJ1-2, with TRBD1 matching 10 bases. The germline V gene has CDR1 MNHEY and CDR2 SMNVEV (reference sequence). This CDR3 is 15 amino acids long. The ends lost 3 bases at V and 8 bases at J; junction bases unmatched: 9. Written as DNA, the CDR3 is TGTGCCAGCAGTTTTACCGGGACAGGGGTTTTCGGCTACACCTTC. Protein sequence: CASSFTGTGVFGYTF.

The chain uses TRBV18 and TRBJ2-6; 10 bases are shared with TRBD1. CDR1 and CDR2 from the germline V gene are KGHSH and LQKENI. The CDR3 runs to 18 residues. J gave up 2 bases and V 0 bases, and 4 bases lay outside the gene matches. CDR3 sequence: CASSPPATGGAGANVLTF. Here the CDR3 DNA reads TGTGCCAGCTCACCACCGGCGACAGGGGGCGCTGGGGCCAACGTCCTGACTTTC.